This T cell receptor (beta chain) appears in the sequencing data of a study of blood T cells in healthy people across ages. Study-level findings and limits: The donors' CMV status was not determined, possibly confounding changes in expanded clonotypes.

Combining a sample-barcoded 5' primer with a J-beta primer mix, a second PCR ran for 7 to 11 cycles. TCRdb processed the 5' RACE reads anew with MiXCR; each CDR3 protein has one entry. The sample contains 1,500,000 or so distinct CDR3 sequences, around 59% of which appear only once. CDR1 is MNHNS and CDR2 is SASEGT in the germline V gene. The CDR3 contains 15 residues. Samples each yielded at least 6 micrograms of total RNA. Regarding this clonotype: As yet, its antigen is unknown.

The chain has TRBV6-1 and TRBJ2-4; D perhaps matches TRBD1 (5 bases). With the DNA end fitting TRBJ2-7 better, the J assignment may be wrong. The sample consisted of blood. This sequence originates from a man between 18 and 35 years old in good health. CDR3 DNA sequence: TGTGCCAGCAATGAGAGACAGTCCCACCGCTACGAGCAGTACTTC. Translated, it gives CASNERQSHRYEQYF.